A selection of T cell receptor beta chains follows, all from one sample in a study of beta chain features in type 1 diabetes. Repertoires were generated with immunoSEQ multiplex PCR, while TCRdb's copy carries only in-frame clones and drops some. Of about 150,000 clones listed, around 8% are singletons. Material for sequencing was central memory CD4+ T cells from blood. Source of these receptors: a man younger than 30 in good health. Each CDR3 is given with its conserved first and last residue. The order of the fields is V gene, D gene, J gene, clone size, CDR3 protein, CDR3 DNA. The D gene is left open where the match is weak. Part of the rows lack a size; the others show once, few, many or a class for expanded clones.

>TRBV4-2|TRBD1|TRBJ2-3|few
CASSQGTGRTDTQYF
TGTGCCAGCAGCCAAGGGACAGGGCGCACAGATACGCAGTATTTT
>TRBV30|.|TRBJ1-1|.
CACARGTGTEAFF
TGTGCCTGCGCACGGGGGACGGGAACTGAAGCTTTCTTT
>TRBV27|.|TRBJ2-1|few
CATINFAGNEQFF
TGTGCCACCATCAATTTTGCGGGCAATGAGCAGTTCTTC
>TRBV9|.|TRBJ2-6|many
CASSVAWRTGANVLTF
TGTGCCAGCAGCGTAGCTTGGCGGACTGGGGCCAACGTCCTGACTTTC
>TRBV4-2|.|TRBJ2-1|few
CASRPPGGEQFF
TGTGCCAGCAGGCCCCCCGGGGGAGAGCAGTTCTTC
>TRBV29-1|TRBD1|TRBJ1-1|many
CSTRQGSNTEAFF
TGCAGCACCAGACAGGGGAGCAACACTGAAGCTTTCTTT
>TRBV6-6|.|TRBJ2-6|few
CASSSQFSGANVLTF
TGTGCCAGCAGTTCCCAATTCTCTGGGGCCAACGTCCTGACTTTC
>TRBV5-6|.|TRBJ1-1|many
CASSLEAGGREAFF
TGTGCCAGCAGCTTGGAGGCCGGGGGACGAGAAGCTTTCTTT
>TRBV18|.|TRBJ2-3|many
CASSPPGSTQYF
TGTGCCAGCTCACCTCCGGGGAGTACGCAGTATTTT
>TRBV7-2|TRBD2|TRBJ2-7|few
CASSLGIAGASEQYF
TGTGCCAGCAGCTTAGGAATAGCGGGGGCTAGCGAGCAGTACTTC
>TRBV20-1|TRBD2|TRBJ2-3|many
CSAKLASPQYF
TGCAGTGCTAAACTAGCGTCGCCGCAGTATTTT
>TRBV19|.|TRBJ2-6|few
CASSITGLGSGANVLTF
TGTGCCAGTAGTATCACAGGTCTGGGCTCTGGGGCCAACGTCCTGACTTTC
>TRBV7-2|.|TRBJ1-2|.
CASSLLIGSGMDGYTF
TGTGCCAGCAGCTTATTAATAGGTTCGGGAATGGATGGCTACACCTTC
>TRBV7-9|.|TRBJ1-2|few
CASSLGAGNGYTF
TGTGCCAGCAGCTTAGGGGCAGGGAATGGCTACACCTTC
>TRBV30|TRBD2|TRBJ2-1|.
CAWRIGVAGNNEQFF
TGTGCCTGGAGGATAGGGGTAGCGGGGAACAATGAGCAGTTCTTC
>TRBV5-1|.|TRBJ2-3|few
CASSLRRGDTDTQYF
TGCGCCAGCAGCTTGAGGCGCGGGGACACAGATACGCAGTATTTT
>TRBV7-3|.|TRBJ2-1|.
CASSPQRTSSYNEQFF
TGTGCCAGCAGCCCTCAGCGGACGAGCTCCTACAATGAGCAGTTCTTC
>TRBV28|TRBD1|TRBJ1-1|few
CASSPGTAMNTEAFF
TGTGCCAGCAGTCCCGGGACAGCCATGAACACTGAAGCTTTCTTT
>TRBV5-6|.|TRBJ2-5|few
CASSPLSLTSQETQYF
TGTGCCAGCAGCCCGTTGTCCCTGACAAGCCAAGAGACCCAGTACTTC
>TRBV30|.|TRBJ1-5|.
CAWSAGGGQPQHF
TGTGCCTGGAGTGCGGGGGGGGGTCAGCCCCAGCATTTT
>TRBV28|.|TRBJ1-2|few
CASSFQGWSYGYTF
TGTGCCAGCAGTTTCCAGGGATGGTCCTATGGCTACACCTTC
>TRBV7-2|TRBD1|TRBJ1-6|few
CASSLVGQPVSPLHF
TGTGCCAGCAGCTTAGTGGGACAGCCAGTCTCACCCCTCCACTTT
>TRBV7-2|TRBD1|TRBJ1-3|few
CASSPTGVRAGNTIYF
TGTGCCAGCAGCCCTACAGGGGTCAGAGCTGGAAACACCATATATTTT
>TRBV30|.|TRBJ1-3|.
CAWSDWGRGGNTIYF
TGTGCCTGGAGTGACTGGGGGCGCGGTGGAAACACCATATATTTT
>TRBV28|.|TRBJ2-3|.
CASRQGQDTQYF
TGTGCCAGCAGGCAGGGCCAAGATACGCAGTATTTT
>TRBV18|.|TRBJ1-1|few
CASSKTEGAAFF
TGTGCCAGCTCAAAAACGGAGGGTGCAGCTTTCTTT
>TRBV9|.|TRBJ1-3|few
CASSVGHSGSGNTIYF
TGTGCCAGCAGCGTCGGACATTCCGGCTCTGGAAACACCATATATTTT
>TRBV7-9|.|TRBJ2-3|.
CASSLASGAGDTQYF
TGTGCCAGCAGCTTAGCGTCCGGGGCGGGGGATACGCAGTATTTT
>TRBV29-1|.|TRBJ1-2|.
CSAGAGYGYTF
TGCAGCGCTGGGGCTGGTTATGGCTACACCTTC